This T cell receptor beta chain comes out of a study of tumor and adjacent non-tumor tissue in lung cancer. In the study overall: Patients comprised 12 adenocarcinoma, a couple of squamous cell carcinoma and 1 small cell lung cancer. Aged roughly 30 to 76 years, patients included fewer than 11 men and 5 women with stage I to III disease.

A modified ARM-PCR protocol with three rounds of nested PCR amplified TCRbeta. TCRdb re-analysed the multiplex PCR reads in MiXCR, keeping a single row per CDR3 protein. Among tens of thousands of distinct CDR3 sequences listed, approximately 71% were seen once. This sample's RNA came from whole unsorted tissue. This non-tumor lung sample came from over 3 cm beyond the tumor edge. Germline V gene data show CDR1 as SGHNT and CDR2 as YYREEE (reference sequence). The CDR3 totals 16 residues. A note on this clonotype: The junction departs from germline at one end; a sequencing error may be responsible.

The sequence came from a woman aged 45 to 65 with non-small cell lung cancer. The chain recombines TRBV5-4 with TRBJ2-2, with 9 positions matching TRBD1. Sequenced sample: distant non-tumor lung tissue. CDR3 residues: CASSEGQGRSTEELFF. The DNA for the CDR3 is TGTGCCAGCAGCGAGGGACAGGGTCGGTCCACCGAGGAGCTGTTTTTT.